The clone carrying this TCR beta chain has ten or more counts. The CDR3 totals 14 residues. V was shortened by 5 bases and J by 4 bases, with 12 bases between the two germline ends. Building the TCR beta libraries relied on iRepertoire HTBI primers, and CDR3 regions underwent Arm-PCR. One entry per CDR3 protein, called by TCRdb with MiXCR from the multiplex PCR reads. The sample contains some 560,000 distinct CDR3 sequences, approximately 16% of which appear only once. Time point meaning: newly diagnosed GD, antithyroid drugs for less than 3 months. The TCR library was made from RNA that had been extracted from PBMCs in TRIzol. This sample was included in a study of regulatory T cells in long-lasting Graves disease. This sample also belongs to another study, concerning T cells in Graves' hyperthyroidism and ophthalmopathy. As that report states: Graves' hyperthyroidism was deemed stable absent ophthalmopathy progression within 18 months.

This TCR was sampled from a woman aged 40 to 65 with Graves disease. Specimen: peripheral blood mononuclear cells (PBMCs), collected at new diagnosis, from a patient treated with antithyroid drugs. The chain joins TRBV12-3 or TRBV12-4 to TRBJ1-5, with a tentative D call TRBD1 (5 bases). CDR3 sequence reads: CASSPQGTNQPQHF. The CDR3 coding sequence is TGTGCCAGCAGTCCGCAGGGTACGAATCAGCCCCAGCATTTT.